The clone carrying this T cell receptor (beta chain) was seen a handful of times. The entry originates in a study of CD8+ T cells in alopecia areata. At the level of the study: Patients in the treated group were given tofacitinib by mouth, 5 to 10 mg twice a day. People stayed on tofacitinib for 6 to 18 months, then stopped the drug for 6 months.

CDR3 length: 15 residues. Losses at the gene ends were 6 bases for V and 4 bases for J; bases not matched to a gene: 9. Looked up from germline, CDR1 is SQVTM and CDR2 is ANQGSEA. Using a FACSAria, the CD4+ and CD8+ T cells were sorted from the PBMCs. Extraction and reverse transcription of RNA yielded cDNA as the sequencing template. Some clones are missing from TCRdb's copy, which holds only in-frame ones; the method was immunoSEQ multiplex PCR. The data hold about 150,000 clones, with 45% to 60% observed a single time. This TCR was sampled from a human donor with alopecia areata. The chain carries TRBV29-1 and TRBJ2-3; 11 bases line up with TRBD2. Sequenced material: CD4+ T cells sorted from blood. CDR3 amino acids: CSVETSGILSDTQYF. The CDR3 nucleotides are TGCAGCGTGGAGACTAGCGGGATCCTTTCAGATACGCAGTATTTT.